Listed here are 5 T cell receptor beta chains from one sample, sequenced in a study of T cell responses to AZD1222 COVID-19 vaccine. The data were produced by immunoSEQ multiplex PCR, yet TCRdb's version contains in-frame clones alone and is incomplete. Among 150,000 to 200,000 clones, 80% to 90% were seen once, and the ten largest hold approximately 6.9%. The sequencing used peripheral blood, collected on day 0 of AZD1222 vaccination. These receptors were taken from an adult in good health.

The chain uses TRBV27 and TRBJ1-2; TRBD1 matches 7 bases. CDR3 length: 15 residues. In germline, CDR1 is MNHEY, CDR2 SMNVEV (reference sequence). The J segment lost 4 bases and the V segment lost 5 bases, leaving 10 bases of the junction unmatched. The CDR3: CASSPGGGYVYGYTF. The CDR3 DNA is TGTGCCAGCAGTCCAGGGGGGGGGTATGTCTATGGCTACACCTTC.

This rearrangement joins TRBV3-1 (or the pseudogene TRBV3-2) to TRBJ2-2, with D hard to call. The ends were cut back, 4 bases at V and 4 bases at J, with 13 bases in the middle. From germline, CDR1 is LGHDT and CDR2 YNNKEL (reference sequence). The CDR3 is 15 residues long. The CDR3 coding sequence is TGTGCCAGCAGCCGTTTCCGATCGGGCACCGGGGAGCTGTTTTTT. Its translation: CASSRFRSGTGELFF.

The chain is built from TRBV7-8 and TRBJ2-2; either TRBD1 or TRBD2 may fit D (5 bases each). Trimming shortened V by 5 bases and J by 5 bases, and 12 bases separated the two germline ends. Germline CDR1 SGHVS, CDR2 FQNEAQ. This CDR3 is built from 14 residues. Written as DNA, the CDR3 is TGTGCCAGCAGCCGTGTTGGGGGAACCGGGGAGCTGTTTTTT. Translating gives CASSRVGGTGELFF.

V usage is TRBV5-1 and J usage is TRBJ1-3; D is ambiguous. Germline V lookup: CDR1 SGHRS, CDR2 YFSETQ. V was cut by 0 bases and J by 2 bases, with 9 bases left in between. This CDR3 region has 15 residues. CDR3 sequence: CASSLAEGPGNTIYF. In nucleotides, the CDR3 is TGCGCCAGCAGCTTGGCGGAGGGCCCTGGAAACACCATATATTTT. Complete variable domain (other parts from reference TRBV5-1 and TRBJ1-3): KAGVTQTPRYLIKTRGQQVTLSCSPISGHRSVSWYQQTPGQGLQFLFEYFSETQRNKGNFPGRFSGRQFSNSRSEMNVSTLELGDSALYLCASSLAEGPGNTIYFGEGSWLTVV.

The chain carries TRBV27 and TRBJ1-5; a possible D gene is TRBD1 (6 bases). Trimming cost V 4 bases and J 7 bases, with 11 bases left between them. The CDR3 has 13 residues. Germline V gene lookup returns CDR1 MNHEY and CDR2 SMNVEV (reference sequence). DNA for the CDR3: TGTGCCAGCAGTTATACAGGGAGCCAGCCCCAGCATTTT. This translates into CASSYTGSQPQHF.